This T cell receptor beta chain was documented in a study of identifying expanded T cells in peripheral blood. Sequencing used immunoSEQ multiplex PCR; TCRdb keeps in-frame clones, though not all of them. The sample records over 65,000 clones, approximately 90% being singletons. In germline, CDR1 is SGHRS, CDR2 YFSETQ. This CDR3 contains 18 residues. After removal of 4 bases from V and 6 bases from J, the junction contained 18 bases not matched to a gene. Sequencing used blood. The sequence was collected from a person aged 18-70 years in good health. V and J are TRBV5-1 and TRBJ2-2; TRBD1 matches at 7 bases. CDR3 region: CASSPGQKQALGAGELFF. CDR3 sequence (DNA): TGCGCCAGCAGCCCGGGACAGAAGCAGGCTTTGGGGGCCGGGGAGCTGTTTTTT. The variable domain in full, with the rest retrieved from reference TRBV5-1 and TRBJ2-2, is KAGVTQTPRYLIKTRGQQVTLSCSPISGHRSVSWYQQTPGQGLQFLFEYFSETQRNKGNFPGRFSGRQFSNSRSEMNVSTLELGDSALYLCASSPGQKQALGAGELFFGEGSRLTVL.